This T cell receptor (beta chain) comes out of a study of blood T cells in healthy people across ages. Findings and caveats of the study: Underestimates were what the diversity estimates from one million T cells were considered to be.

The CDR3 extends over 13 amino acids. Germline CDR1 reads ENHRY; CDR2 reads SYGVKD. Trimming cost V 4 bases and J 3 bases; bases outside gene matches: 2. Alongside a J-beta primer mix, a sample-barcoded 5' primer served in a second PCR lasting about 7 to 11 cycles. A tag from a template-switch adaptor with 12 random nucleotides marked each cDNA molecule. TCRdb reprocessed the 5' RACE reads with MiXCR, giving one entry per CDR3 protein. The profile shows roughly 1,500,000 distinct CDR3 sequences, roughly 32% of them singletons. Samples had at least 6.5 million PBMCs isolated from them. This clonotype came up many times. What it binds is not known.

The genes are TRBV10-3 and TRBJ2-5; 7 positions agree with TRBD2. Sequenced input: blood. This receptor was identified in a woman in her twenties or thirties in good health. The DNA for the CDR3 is TGTGCCATCAGTGGTCGGGGGGAAGAGACCCAGTACTTC. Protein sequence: CAISGRGEETQYF.